The clone carrying this T cell receptor beta chain showed up many times. What it binds is not known. This sample stems from a study of beta chain features in type 1 diabetes. Study findings and constraints: For TCRB rearrangement, an influence of HLA type remained unresolved here. In all four CD4+ subsets, TCRB CDR3 length was significantly, moderately reduced in type 1 diabetes.

The CDR3 has 13 residues. V lost 5 bases and J lost 8, with 12 bases in between. Per germline, CDR1 MNHNY and CDR2 SVGAGI (reference sequence). The whole isolated RNA underwent reverse transcription, so sequencing captured expressed TCRB transcripts. For naive, central memory and regulatory T cell samples, reads averaged around 3.6 million. Produced via immunoSEQ multiplex PCR; TCRdb's table is partial and in-frame only. The data show around 300,000 clones, roughly 8% seen once. Sequences were obtained from central memory CD4+ T cells from blood. The chain combines TRBV6-6 with TRBJ1-4, with D hard to call. The receptor's source is a young woman in good health. CDR3 DNA sequence: TGTGCCAGCAGTCTACGGAGCGGGGAAAAACTGTTTTTT. Translated: CASSLRSGEKLFF.